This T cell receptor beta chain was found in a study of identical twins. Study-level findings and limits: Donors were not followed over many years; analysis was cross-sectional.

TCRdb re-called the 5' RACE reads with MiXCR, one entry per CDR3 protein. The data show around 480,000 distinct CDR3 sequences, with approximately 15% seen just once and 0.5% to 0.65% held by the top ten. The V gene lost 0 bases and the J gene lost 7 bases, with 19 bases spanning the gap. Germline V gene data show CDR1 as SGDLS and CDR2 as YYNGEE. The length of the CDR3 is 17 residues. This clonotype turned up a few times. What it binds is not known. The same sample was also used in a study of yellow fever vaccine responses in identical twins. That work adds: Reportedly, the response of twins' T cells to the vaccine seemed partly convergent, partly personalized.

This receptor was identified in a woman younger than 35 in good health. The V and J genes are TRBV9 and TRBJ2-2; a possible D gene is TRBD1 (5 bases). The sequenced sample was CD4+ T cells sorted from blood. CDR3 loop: CASSVGPGPIQGGELFF. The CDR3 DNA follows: TGTGCCAGCAGCGTAGGGCCAGGGCCTATTCAGGGCGGGGAGCTGTTTTTT.